This T cell receptor beta chain was sequenced for a study of blood T cells in healthy people across ages. Study-wide background: For every two T cells, template switching captured about one barcoded beta molecule.

This clonotype was observed many times. Its specificity is not known. A second PCR of 7 to 11 cycles used a sample-barcoded 5' primer and a J-beta primer mix. TCRdb called the 5' RACE reads again in MiXCR, with one record for every CDR3 protein. The table lists 870,000 or so distinct CDR3 sequences, less than 35% of them singletons. A minimum of 6.5 million PBMCs was isolated per sample. Study observations and caveats: It was found that TCR beta diversity correlated strongly with the percentage of naive T cells.

Per the germline V gene, CDR1 is SGHRS and CDR2 is YFSETQ. V shed 4 bases, J shed 2 bases, and the junction held 6 bases outside the gene matches. This CDR3 contains 15 residues. The clonotype was recovered from a woman older than 75 in good health. The source material was blood. The genes are TRBV5-1 and TRBJ2-5; 9 bases are a match to TRBD1. For the CDR3, the DNA is TGCGCCAGCAGCACACAGGGGGCGGGACAAGAGACCCAGTACTTC. This gives the protein CASSTQGAGQETQYF.